Following are 8 T cell receptor beta chains from one sample sequenced in a study of blood T cell repertoires in COVID-19. Measured with immunoSEQ multiplex PCR; TCRdb has only the in-frame clones, and not every one. Of about 120,000 clones listed, roughly four fifths are singletons. Sequencing was performed on peripheral blood. The receptors were gathered from a human donor in a cohort sampled during active COVID-19.

The rearrangement joins TRBV14 to TRBJ2-3; D remains ambiguous. Germline V lookup: CDR1 SGHDN, CDR2 FVKESK. Trimming took 2 bases from V and 2 from J, leaving 5 bases between them. CDR3 length: 13 residues. The DNA of the CDR3 is TGTGCCAGCAGCCAATTTAACACAGATACGCAGTATTTT. It is translated as CASSQFNTDTQYF.

The chain is built from TRBV5-1 and TRBJ2-7; TRBD2 matches at 10 bases. This CDR3 has 15 residues. Per the germline V gene, CDR1 is SGHRS and CDR2 is YFSETQ. Trimming removed 2 bases from V and 6 bases from J; junction bases left unmatched: 8. CDR3 protein: CASSFSGRASTEQYF. CDR3 nucleotides: TGCGCCAGCAGCTTCAGCGGGAGGGCCTCCACCGAGCAGTACTTC. Drawing the rest from reference TRBV5-1 and TRBJ2-7, the complete variable domain is KAGVTQTPRYLIKTRGQQVTLSCSPISGHRSVSWYQQTPGQGLQFLFEYFSETQRNKGNFPGRFSGRQFSNSRSEMNVSTLELGDSALYLCASSFSGRASTEQYFGPGTRLTVT.

This chain uses TRBV7-9 with TRBJ1-4, with D unclear. Germline V lookup: CDR1 SEHNR, CDR2 FQNEAQ (reference sequence). CDR3 length: 14 amino acids. Trimming shortened V by 5 bases and J by 5 bases, and 12 bases separated the two germline ends. The CDR3 is CASSLSTANEKLFF. CDR3 sequence (DNA): TGTGCCAGCAGCCTCTCCACAGCCAATGAAAAACTGTTTTTT. Complete variable domain (other parts from reference TRBV7-9 and TRBJ1-4): DTGVSQNPRHKITKRGQNVTFRCDPISEHNRLYWYRQTLGQGPEFLTYFQNEAQLEKSRLLSDRFSAERPKGSFSTLEIQRTEQGDSAMYLCASSLSTANEKLFFGSGTQLSVL.

The chain recombines TRBV28 with TRBJ2-5; 9 nucleotides agree with TRBD2. With V trimmed by 4 bases and J by 7 bases, 10 bases remained unmatched. CDR1 and CDR2 from the germline V gene are MDHEN and SYDVKM. CDR3 length: 15 residues. This CDR3 reads CASSSPGLALGTQYF. DNA of the CDR3: TGTGCCAGCAGTTCGCCGGGACTAGCCCTAGGGACCCAGTACTTC.

The CDR3 nucleotides read TGTGCCACCAGCAGTCGAACAGGGGGCGCAGAGACCCAGTACTTC. Amino acids: CATSSRTGGAETQYF. The V gene is TRBV15, the J gene TRBJ2-5; 9 bases are shared with TRBD1. V shed 3 bases and J 4 bases; nucleotides not matched to a gene: 6. Germline V gives CDR1 LNHNV, CDR2 YYDKDF (reference sequence). The CDR3 extends over 15 amino acids. The entire variable domain, with the rest obtained from reference TRBV15 and TRBJ2-5, is as follows: DAMVIQNPRYQVTQFGKPVTLSCSQTLNHNVMYWYQQKSSQAPKLLFHYYDKDFNNEADTPDNFQSRRPNTSFCFLDIRSPGLGDTAMYLCATSSRTGGAETQYFGPGTRLLVL.

V usage is TRBV5-1 and J usage is TRBJ1-2; 7 bases match TRBD1. From germline, CDR1 is SGHRS and CDR2 YFSETQ. V trimming: 4 bases; J trimming: 6 bases; junction bases outside the gene matches: 15. The CDR3 extends over 16 amino acids. CDR3 amino acids: CASSGDSATGDNGYTF. CDR3 nucleotide sequence: TGCGCCAGCAGCGGGGACTCGGCTACAGGGGATAATGGCTACACCTTC.

This chain joins TRBV7-9 and TRBJ2-7, with 8 nucleotides matching TRBD1. Germline CDR1 is SEHNR and CDR2 is FQNEAQ (reference sequence). The CDR3 has 16 residues. V lost 5 bases to trimming and J lost 3 bases; unmatched junction nucleotides: 12. The chain's CDR3 is CASSPPGGQAFYEQYF. The CDR3 nucleotides read TGTGCCAGCAGCCCGCCAGGGGGACAGGCCTTCTACGAGCAGTACTTC.

The J gene is TRBJ2-5, the V gene TRBV6-8, with D perhaps matching TRBD1 (6 bases). Trimming left V 6 bases short and J 2 bases short, with 13 bases between. The CDR3 is 14 residues long. The germline V gene encodes CDR1 MNHGY and CDR2 SAAAGT. The CDR3 DNA reads as TGTGCCAGCAGCACGACAGGAGTTCAAGAGACCCAGTACTTC. The encoded protein is CASSTTGVQETQYF.